A selection of T cell receptor beta chains follows, all from one sample in a study of response to subunit inactivated influenza vaccine. TCRdb independently ran MiXCR on the RT-PCR reads; one entry per CDR3 protein. The sample comprises about 570,000 distinct CDR3 sequences, 10% to 15% of which are singletons, and 10% to 13% rests with the top ten. The input for sequencing was PBMCs from blood, taken on the day of vaccination. The receptors come from a man in his forties or fifties who received an inactivated influenza vaccine. Each CDR3 is given with its conserved first and last residue. The order of the fields is J gene, D gene, clone size, V gene, CDR3 DNA, CDR3 protein. The D gene is left open where the match is weak. The size of a clone is reported for some rows only, either as once, few or many, or as a class for expanded clones.

J gene: TRBJ2-5; D gene: -; clone size: few; V gene: TRBV27; CDR3 DNA: TGTGCCAGCAGTTTATTGGGATCAGGGGAGACCCAGTACTTC; CDR3 protein: CASSLLGSGETQYF
J gene: TRBJ2-3; D gene: -; clone size: -; V gene: TRBV7-2; CDR3 DNA: TGTGCCAGCAGCTTAGCTCTCCAGGATACGCAGTATTTT; CDR3 protein: CASSLALQDTQYF
J gene: TRBJ2-1; D gene: TRBD1; clone size: few; V gene: TRBV12-3/TRBV12-4; CDR3 DNA: TGTGCCAGCAGATACATGGGACAGGGGGCACATGAGCAGTTCTTC; CDR3 protein: CASRYMGQGAHEQFF
J gene: TRBJ1-5; D gene: -; clone size: -; V gene: TRBV28; CDR3 DNA: TGTGCCAGCAGTTTCCTCGATCCAGTAACAACGCGCAATCAGCCCCAGCATTTT; CDR3 protein: CASSFLDPVTTRNQPQHF
J gene: TRBJ2-1; D gene: -; clone size: -; V gene: TRBV6-6; CDR3 DNA: TGTGCCAGCAGTTACTTACGGGGGCATGAGCAGTTCTTC; CDR3 protein: CASSYLRGHEQFF
J gene: TRBJ2-5; D gene: -; clone size: -; V gene: TRBV7-2; CDR3 DNA: TGTGCCAGCAGCCCGATGGGGGCCGAGACCCAGTACTTC; CDR3 protein: CASSPMGAETQYF
J gene: TRBJ2-5; D gene: -; clone size: -; V gene: TRBV6-1; CDR3 DNA: TGTGCCAGCATCCGGGTCGGGACGGGGACCCAGTACTTC; CDR3 protein: CASIRVGTGTQYF
J gene: TRBJ1-3; D gene: -; clone size: many; V gene: TRBV12-3/TRBV12-4; CDR3 DNA: TGTGCCAGCAGCGGGACGGTCGCTGGAAACACCATATATTTT; CDR3 protein: CASSGTVAGNTIYF
J gene: TRBJ2-2; D gene: -; clone size: many; V gene: TRBV24-1; CDR3 DNA: TGTGCCACCAGTAGTCACTTCACCGGGGAGCTGTTTTTT; CDR3 protein: CATSSHFTGELFF
J gene: TRBJ2-1; D gene: TRBD1; clone size: few; V gene: TRBV7-9; CDR3 DNA: TGTGCCAGCAGCTTAATGGGCAGGGGGCTGAATGAGCAGTTCTTC; CDR3 protein: CASSLMGRGLNEQFF
J gene: TRBJ1-3; D gene: -; clone size: -; V gene: TRBV7-9; CDR3 DNA: TGTGCCAGCAGCTTAGCGTCGGTTTTCTCTGGAAGCACCATATATTTT; CDR3 protein: CASSLASVFSGSTIYF
J gene: TRBJ2-1; D gene: -; clone size: -; V gene: TRBV20-1; CDR3 DNA: TGCAGTGCGACACCTAGGACGTGGCACAATGAGCAGTTCTTC; CDR3 protein: CSATPRTWHNEQFF
J gene: TRBJ1-2; D gene: -; clone size: few; V gene: TRBV4-2; CDR3 DNA: TGTGCCAGCAGCCAAGCCGGGTTTGACTATGGCTACACCTTC; CDR3 protein: CASSQAGFDYGYTF
J gene: TRBJ2-5; D gene: -; clone size: many; V gene: TRBV7-7; CDR3 DNA: TGTGCTAGCAGCTTAGGACGCCTCATAGGGAAAGAGACCCAGTACTTC; CDR3 protein: CASSLGRLIGKETQYF
J gene: TRBJ2-3; D gene: -; clone size: few; V gene: TRBV18; CDR3 DNA: TGTGCCAGCTCACCAGGGCGGATAACTAGCACAGATACGCAGTATTTT; CDR3 protein: CASSPGRITSTDTQYF
J gene: TRBJ1-6; D gene: TRBD1; clone size: many; V gene: TRBV6-1; CDR3 DNA: TGTGCCAGCACAGGGGGCCCCTATAATTCACCCCTCCACTTT; CDR3 protein: CASTGGPYNSPLHF
J gene: TRBJ2-3; D gene: -; clone size: few; V gene: TRBV5-1; CDR3 DNA: TGCGCCAGCAGCCCCATTGGACACTACACAGATACGCAGTATTTT; CDR3 protein: CASSPIGHYTDTQYF
J gene: TRBJ2-4; D gene: -; clone size: few; V gene: TRBV7-6; CDR3 DNA: TGTGCCAGCAGCTTAGGAAACGGGATAAACATTCAGTACTTC; CDR3 protein: CASSLGNGINIQYF
J gene: TRBJ2-1; D gene: TRBD2; clone size: -; V gene: TRBV5-1; CDR3 DNA: TGCGCCAGCAGGATCGCGGGGGGCCTCAATGAGCAGTTCTTC; CDR3 protein: CASRIAGGLNEQFF
J gene: TRBJ1-6; D gene: TRBD1; clone size: many; V gene: TRBV6-5; CDR3 DNA: TGTGCCAGCAGTTACTCGCAGGGGGCGTATTCACCCCTCCACTTT; CDR3 protein: CASSYSQGAYSPLHF
J gene: TRBJ2-1; D gene: TRBD1; clone size: few; V gene: TRBV28; CDR3 DNA: TGTGCCAGCAGTAGGGGATCTGGGACAGAGTACAATGAGCAGTTCTTC; CDR3 protein: CASSRGSGTEYNEQFF
J gene: TRBJ2-1; D gene: -; clone size: -; V gene: TRBV7-9; CDR3 DNA: TGTGCCAGCAGCACCGGACGGCGCTCCTACAATGAGCAGCTCTTC; CDR3 protein: CASSTGRRSYNEQLF
J gene: TRBJ1-1; D gene: -; clone size: -; V gene: TRBV7-9; CDR3 DNA: TGTGCCAGCAGCCGTAGTCCCGGGCAAGCTTTCTTT; CDR3 protein: CASSRSPGQAFF
J gene: TRBJ2-5; D gene: -; clone size: few; V gene: TRBV18; CDR3 DNA: TGTGCCAGCTCACCGGACATCCGACAAGAGACCCAGTACTTC; CDR3 protein: CASSPDIRQETQYF
J gene: TRBJ2-5; D gene: -; clone size: -; V gene: TRBV29-1; CDR3 DNA: TGCAGCGTGGGTGGGCATCAAGAGACCCAGTACTTC; CDR3 protein: CSVGGHQETQYF
J gene: TRBJ2-4; D gene: -; clone size: few; V gene: TRBV5-6; CDR3 DNA: TGTGCCAGCAGCTGGGTTGGGAGGATGAAAAAAAACATTCAGTACTTC; CDR3 protein: CASSWVGRMKKNIQYF
J gene: TRBJ2-7; D gene: -; clone size: many; V gene: TRBV7-8; CDR3 DNA: TGTGCCAGCAGCTTATCACAGGGTGGATACGAGCAGTACTTC; CDR3 protein: CASSLSQGGYEQYF
J gene: TRBJ2-4; D gene: -; clone size: many; V gene: TRBV15; CDR3 DNA: TGTGCCACCAGCAGAGATACAGAAGTCAAAAACATTCAGTACTTC; CDR3 protein: CATSRDTEVKNIQYF
J gene: TRBJ2-1; D gene: TRBD2; clone size: many; V gene: TRBV20-1; CDR3 DNA: TGCAGTGCTAGAGCTAGCGGGGCACGGAATGAGCAGTTCTTC; CDR3 protein: CSARASGARNEQFF
J gene: TRBJ1-2; D gene: -; clone size: -; V gene: TRBV9; CDR3 DNA: TGTGCCAGCAGCGCCGGGGGCATAGTAAACTATGGCTACACCTTC; CDR3 protein: CASSAGGIVNYGYTF
J gene: TRBJ2-7; D gene: -; clone size: many; V gene: TRBV12-3/TRBV12-4; CDR3 DNA: TGTGCCAGCAGTTTAGCCCTTACTAGCTCCTACGAGCAGTACTTC; CDR3 protein: CASSLALTSSYEQYF
J gene: TRBJ2-7; D gene: TRBD1; clone size: -; V gene: TRBV4-3; CDR3 DNA: TGCGCCAGCAGCCGAGGACAGGGGCCCCTTTCCTACGAGCAGTACTTC; CDR3 protein: CASSRGQGPLSYEQYF
J gene: TRBJ1-5; D gene: -; clone size: few; V gene: TRBV4-3; CDR3 DNA: TGCGCCAGCAGCCACAGCAGGGATCAGCCCCAGCATTTT; CDR3 protein: CASSHSRDQPQHF
J gene: TRBJ2-7; D gene: TRBD2; clone size: few; V gene: TRBV6-1; CDR3 DNA: TGTGCCTCGAACCCCGGGATCGAAGCGGGGGAGCAGTACTTC; CDR3 protein: CASNPGIEAGEQYF
J gene: TRBJ2-7; D gene: TRBD1; clone size: -; V gene: TRBV6-2/TRBV6-3; CDR3 DNA: TGTGCCAGCAGTTACATCCCCAGGGGGCGCAACGGCGAGCAGTACTTC; CDR3 protein: CASSYIPRGRNGEQYF
J gene: TRBJ2-7; D gene: -; clone size: few; V gene: TRBV28; CDR3 DNA: TGTGCCAGCAGCCGGGACCGACTCTACGAGCAGTACTTC; CDR3 protein: CASSRDRLYEQYF
J gene: TRBJ2-2; D gene: -; clone size: once; V gene: TRBV7-2; CDR3 DNA: TGTGCCAGCAGCTCGGTGGCGAGGAACACCGGGGAGCTGTTTTTT; CDR3 protein: CASSSVARNTGELFF